The 25 T cell receptor beta chains below were found in one sample sequenced in a study of tumor and adjacent non-tumor tissue in lung cancer. This sample's RNA came from whole unsorted tissue. A modified ARM-PCR protocol with three rounds of nested PCR amplified TCRbeta. TCRdb recomputed calls from the multiplex PCR reads with MiXCR, one row per CDR3 protein. The table has 84,000 or so distinct CDR3 sequences, around three fifths seen once. Sequencing input: lung tumor tissue. These receptors were collected from a man between 65 and 80 years old with non-small cell lung cancer.

Concerning this clonotype: A much larger clone differs from this one at a single base, so this may be a read error. The chain combines TRBV10-1 with TRBJ2-2, with unresolved D. Germline-derived CDR1 and CDR2 are WNHNN and SYGVQD (reference sequence). This CDR3 region has 14 residues. V was pared by 8 bases and J by 1 base, with 11 bases between. CDR3 region: CASGVGGNTGELFF. The CDR3 nucleotides read TGCGCCAGCGGGGTTGGCGGGAACACCGGGGAGCTGTTTTTT.

There are a few counts of this clonotype. The chain combines TRBV20-1 with TRBJ1-2; D unclear. Germline lookup yields CDR1 DFQATT and CDR2 SNEGSKA (reference sequence). The V and J ends lost 3 bases and 11 bases respectively, with 13 bases between them. CDR3 length: 11 residues. CDR3: CSASRALSYTF. The CDR3 DNA reads TGCAGTGCTAGCCGTGCGCTGTCTTACACCTTC.

This chain links TRBV29-1 with TRBJ2-3, with no clear D. The CDR3 spans 13 residues. Germline V gives CDR1 SQVTM, CDR2 ANQGSEA. V dropped 8 bases and J dropped 2 bases, with 14 bases sitting between them. The CDR3: CSIEFVVTDTQYF. CDR3 nucleotides: TGCAGCATCGAATTCGTGGTCACAGATACGCAGTATTTT.

This clonotype was counted at least ten times. The genes are TRBV11-2 and TRBJ2-3; 8 bases match TRBD2. The CDR3 covers 17 residues. Losses at the gene ends were 6 bases for V and 3 bases for J; bases not matched to a gene: 14. CDR1 and CDR2 (germline): SGHAT, FQNNGV. CDR3 residues: CASRGSLTGGKTDTQYF. CDR3 in DNA: TGTGCCAGCAGAGGGTCACTGACGGGGGGGAAAACAGATACGCAGTATTTT. Drawing the rest from reference TRBV11-2 and TRBJ2-3, the complete variable domain is EAGVAQSPRYKIIEKRQSVAFWCNPISGHATLYWYQQILGQGPKLLIQFQNNGVVDDSQLPKDRFSAERLKGVDSTLKIQPAKLEDSAVYLCASRGSLTGGKTDTQYFGPGTRLTVL.

A word on this clonotype: At one boundary the junction diverges from the germline segment, which might be a read error. V is TRBV11-2 and J is TRBJ2-2; D gene unclear. This CDR3 has 15 amino acids. CDR1 SGHAT and CDR2 FQNNGV come from the germline V gene. CDR3 region: CVSSFGLEAGWELFF. CDR3 in DNA: TGTGTCAGCAGCTTCGGTCTAGAGGCAGGCTGGGAGCTGTTTTTT.

About this clonotype itself: Mismatch with germline at one junction end may stem from a read error. V gene TRBV6-2 or TRBV6-3 combines with J gene TRBJ2-5; 7 bases agree with TRBD2. Germline V gene data show CDR1 as MNHEY and CDR2 as SVGEGT. The CDR3 contains 17 residues. The CDR3 here is CASSYSISRGSQEAQYF. The CDR3 region has the DNA TGTGCCAGCAGTTACTCAATCTCGCGGGGGAGTCAAGAGGCCCAGTACTTC.

On this clonotype: The junction does not match germline at one end; this may be a read error. The rearrangement uses TRBV28 and TRBJ1-6, with D unresolved. The CDR3 covers 14 residues. The germline V gene encodes CDR1 MDHEN and CDR2 SYDVKM. This chain's CDR3 is CANSFDYYNSPLHF. The DNA of the CDR3 is TGTGCCAACAGTTTCGACTACTATAATTCACCCCTCCACTTT.

This clonotype was seen more than once but under ten times. Possible read error: a much larger clone is one base away. The chain has TRBV10-3 and TRBJ2-5; 10 positions match TRBD2. From germline, CDR1 is ENHRY and CDR2 SYGVKD. Unmatched junction bases numbered 13, after V lost 4 bases and J lost 5 bases. The CDR3 length is 17 residues. DNA of the CDR3: TGTGCCATCAGTGGGACTAGCGGAGTTAATTGGGGGGAGACCCAGTACTTC. This gives the protein CAISGTSGVNWGETQYF.

As concerns this clonotype: Lacking the conserved final phenylalanine or tryptophan, this CDR3 likely reflects a read error. The DNA is omitted, as the CDR3 cannot be located on it reliably, and the CDR3 follows TCRdb's listing. The chain uses TRBV29-1 and TRBJ2-5; the table gives TRBD1 as D, unverified against the DNA. The CDR3 comprises 13 residues, both ends counted. CDR1 SQVTM and CDR2 ANQGSEA come from the germline V gene. The CDR3 sequence is CSVHGAGQETQYI.

As for this clonotype: A junction boundary mismatches the germline segment, possibly from a read error. The chain has TRBV11-2 and TRBJ2-1; D uncertain. The CDR3 runs 14 residues. Germline V CDR1 and CDR2: SGHAT, FQNNGV. The CDR3 DNA sequence: TGTGCTAGCAGCTTAGAGAGGTTGACCAATGAGCAGTTCTTC. Translating gives CASSLERLTNEQFF.

This clonotype was counted a few times. Relative to the germline gene, one junction end is altered; a read error may explain this. The rearrangement links TRBV29-1 to TRBJ1-5; D not resolved. Germline assignment: CDR1 SQVTM and CDR2 ANQGSEA. The CDR3 length is 13 residues. In DNA form, the CDR3 reads TGCAGCGTTATGGAAAATAGCAATCAGCCCCAACATTTT. This sequence encodes CSVMENSNQPQHF.

The chain carries TRBV6-5 and TRBJ2-2; perhaps TRBD1 as D (6 bases). The CDR3 loop spans 14 amino acids. V gave up 8 bases and J gave up 4 bases, with 14 bases separating them. From germline, CDR1 is MNHEY and CDR2 SVGAGI. This CDR3 is CASGGQLGTGELFF. Written as DNA, the CDR3 is TGTGCCAGCGGAGGACAGCTTGGCACCGGGGAGCTGTTTTTT.

This clonotype was seen repeatedly, ten times or more. The chain uses TRBV10-2 and TRBJ1-2; 11 bases map to TRBD1. The CDR3 is 15 residues long. From germline, CDR1 is WSHSY and CDR2 SAAADI. J lost 7 bases, V lost 5 bases, and 9 bases had no gene match. This CDR3 reads CASSFDGQGAFGYTF. The CDR3 DNA reads as TGCGCCAGCAGTTTTGATGGACAGGGGGCATTTGGCTACACCTTC.

With regard to this clonotype: The conserved closing phenylalanine or tryptophan is absent in this CDR3, likely reflecting a read error. The chain combines TRBV11-1 with TRBJ1-5, with TRBD1 identical over 7 bases. CDR1 is SGHAT, CDR2 FQDESV, per germline (reference sequence). The CDR3 has 15 residues. V lost 7 bases to trimming and J lost 2 bases; unmatched junction nucleotides: 8. CDR3 in DNA: TGTGCCAGCAACACCCACAGGGGAGGCAATCAGCCCCAGCATTTG. Residues: CASNTHRGGNQPQHL.

With respect to this clonotype: A much larger clone is a single base away; this may be a read error. J is TRBJ1-2 and V is TRBV27; 7 bases fit TRBD1. This CDR3 is built from 12 residues. Germline V CDR1 and CDR2: MNHEY, SMNVEV (reference sequence). The CDR3 region is CAGSDRVGGYTF. Here the CDR3 DNA reads TGTGCCGGCAGTGACAGGGTGGGTGGCTACACCTTC.

Of note for this clonotype: A read error may explain this, as a much larger clone is one base away. The genes are TRBV20-1 and TRBJ1-5; weak D call: TRBD1 (6 bases). The germline V gene encodes CDR1 DFQATT and CDR2 SNEGSKA (reference sequence). The CDR3 is made up of 12 amino acids. CDR3 sequence reads: CSLTGIYQPQHF. The CDR3 nucleotides read TGCAGCCTCACAGGGATCTATCAGCCCCAGCATTTT.

This clonotype was counted many times. The chain employs TRBV12-3 or TRBV12-4 and TRBJ2-1; D uncertain. The CDR3 is made up of 13 amino acids. Trimming took off 10 bases at V and 0 bases at J, with 10 bases between the two ends. This CDR3 reads CATTRSSYNEQFF. The CDR3 bases are TGTGCCACCACGAGGAGCTCCTACAATGAGCAGTTCTTC.

The DNA for the CDR3 is TGTGCCAGCAGTCAGCGGGGCGTGTTCCTCGAGCAGTACTTC. Amino acid sequence: CASSQRGVFLEQYF. The V gene is TRBV28, the J gene TRBJ2-7; 7 bases fit TRBD2. The CDR3 extends over 14 amino acids. Trimming at V came to 5 bases and at J to 6 bases, leaving 10 bases not matched to a gene. Germline-derived CDR1 and CDR2 are MDHEN and SYDVKM.

The chain couples TRBV6-2 or TRBV6-3 to TRBJ2-7, with a weak D call TRBD2 (5 bases). Germline CDR1 and CDR2: MNHEY and SVGEGT. The CDR3 contains 16 residues. The germline V and J ends were trimmed by 4 bases and 1 base, with 17 bases remaining between them. CDR3 loop: CASSFSEDRGSYEQYF. In DNA form, the CDR3 reads TGTGCCAGCAGTTTCTCAGAGGATCGGGGTTCCTACGAGCAGTACTTC.

On this clonotype: Germline and junction disagree at one end, which may indicate a read error. This chain links TRBV20-1 with TRBJ2-2, with D perhaps assigned TRBD1 or TRBD2 (6 bases each). The germline CDR1 and CDR2 sequences are DFQATT and SNEGSKA (reference sequence). This CDR3 spans 14 amino acids. The CDR3 is CSARGGANIGELFF. CDR3 bases: TGCAGTGCTAGAGGGGGGGCGAACATCGGGGAGCTGTTTTTT.

This clonotype was detected ten times or more. The V and J genes are TRBV6-6 and TRBJ2-2, with 10 bases lining up with TRBD1. There are 15 residues in the CDR3. Germline-derived CDR1 and CDR2 are MNHNY and SVGAGI (reference sequence). V trimming: 10 bases; J trimming: 5 bases; junction bases outside the gene matches: 10. CDR3 amino acids: CATPTGTGVTGELFF. Here the CDR3 DNA reads TGTGCCACTCCGACCGGGACAGGGGTTACCGGGGAGCTGTTTTTT.

With regard to this clonotype: A read error may produce the germline difference seen at one junction end. J is TRBJ2-1 and V is TRBV11-2; unclear D gene. In germline, CDR1 is SGHAT, CDR2 FQNNGV. The CDR3 has 12 amino acids. The CDR3 bases are TGTGCTAGGAGATTAACTCGAAATGTGCAGTTCTTC. Amino acid sequence: CARRLTRNVQFF.

With regard to this clonotype: At one end the junction does not follow the germline gene, possibly because of a read error. The chain is built from TRBV6-5 and TRBJ2-6; TRBD2 is a possible D gene (7 bases). Germline CDR1 is MNHEY and CDR2 is SVGAGI. The CDR3 contains 14 residues. This chain's CDR3 is CASRGAAGANVPTF. The CDR3 DNA follows: TGTGCCAGCAGGGGGGCCGCGGGGGCCAACGTCCCGACTTTC.

Concerning this clonotype: A read error is likely, as this CDR3 ends without the conserved phenylalanine or tryptophan. The limits of the CDR3 on the DNA are not certain, so only TCRdb's listed CDR3 is given. V usage is TRBV11-2 and J usage is TRBJ2-2; the DNA was not used to check the table's D call, TRBD1. Germline V gene lookup returns CDR1 SGHAT and CDR2 FQNNGV. The CDR3 is 17 amino acids in total, end residues counted. The CDR3 reads CASSRRPGQVHTGEPFS.

With respect to this clonotype: A much bigger clone sits one base away, suggesting this may be a read error. The chain uses TRBV24-1 and TRBJ2-5; the D gene is possibly TRBD2 (5 bases). The CDR3 consists of 15 residues. CDR1 is KGHDR and CDR2 is SFDVKD in the germline V gene. Written as DNA, the CDR3 is TGTGCCATCAGTGATTTGAAGGGTCCCGGGAAGACCCAGTACTTC. Its translation is CAISDLKGPGKTQYF.